Below, one T cell receptor (beta chain) is given with its context. This sample is part of a study of cytomegalovirus exposure and HLA in healthy donors. With 60 Vbeta and 13 Jbeta primers, the PCR was carried out. Assay: immunoSEQ multiplex PCR; the TCRdb copy retains only in-frame clones and omits some. In the table there are 110,000 or so clones, more than 70% of which are singletons. Sequencing was carried out using PBMCs. The receptor was isolated from a man in his fifties in good health and CMV-seropositive.

CDR3 region: CASSLPLAKSSYEQYF. CDR3 DNA: TGTGCCAGCAGTTTACCCCTAGCGAAGAGCTCCTACGAGCAGTACTTC. V usage is TRBV28 and J usage is TRBJ2-7; tentative D call: TRBD2 (6 bases). CDR1 and CDR2 (germline): MDHEN, SYDVKM. V was pared by 2 bases and J by 0 bases, with 14 bases between. The CDR3 totals 16 residues. Looking up the rest from reference TRBV28 and TRBJ2-7 gives the full variable domain: DVKVTQSSRYLVKRTGEKVFLECVQDMDHENMFWYRQDPGLGLRLIYFSYDVKMKEKGDIPEGYSVSREKKERFSLILESASTNQTSMYLCASSLPLAKSSYEQYFGPGTRLTVT.